This TCR beta chain was sequenced in a study of post-analysis software for immune sequencing data. Notes on the study in general: Controls had lower frequencies than patients of four or five TRBV segments, which included TRBV5-6, TRBV5-1 and TRBV20-1. Under the F measure, samples that were prepared in one batch clustered strongly together.

Sequencing libraries made from TCR beta cDNA carried unique molecular identifiers. TCRdb re-derived calls from the PCR reads in MiXCR, one entry per CDR3 protein. This table has 650,000 to 850,000 distinct CDR3 sequences, under 60% appearing once. CDR3 length: 17 residues. This clonotype was recorded a few times. Its target is not known. V is TRBV21-1 and J is TRBJ2-3; the table's D call, TRBD1, has no DNA check behind it. TRBV21-1 is a recognized pseudogene. Sequenced sample: blood. This TCR came from a girl between 10 and 17 years old with multiple sclerosis. CDR3 in amino acids: CASSKEGGYTSTDTQYF. The CDR3, as DNA: TGTGCCAGCAGCAAAGAGGGGGGTTATACCTCCACAGATACGCAGTATTTT.